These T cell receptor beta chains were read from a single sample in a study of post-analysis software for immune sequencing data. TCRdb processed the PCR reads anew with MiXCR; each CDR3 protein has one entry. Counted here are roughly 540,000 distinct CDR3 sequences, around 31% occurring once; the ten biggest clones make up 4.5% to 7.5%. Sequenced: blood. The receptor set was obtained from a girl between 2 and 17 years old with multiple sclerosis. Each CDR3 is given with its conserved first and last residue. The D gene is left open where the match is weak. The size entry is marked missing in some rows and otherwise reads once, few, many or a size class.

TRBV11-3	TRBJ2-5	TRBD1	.	TGTGCCAGCAGCATCAGGGGAGAACCGGGACAGAAGTTTCAAGAGACCCAGTACTTC	CASSIRGEPGQKFQETQYF
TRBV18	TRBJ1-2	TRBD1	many	TGTGCCAGCTCACGGGGACAGGGCGATGGCTACACCTTC	CASSRGQGDGYTF
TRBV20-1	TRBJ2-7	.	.	TGCAGTGCTAGAGGTTCGGGGTACGAGCAGTACTTC	CSARGSGYEQYF
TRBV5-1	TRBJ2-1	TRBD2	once	TGCGCCAGCAGCTTGGGGGGACTAGCGGGTCCGAGCTCCTACAATGAGCAGTTCTTC	CASSLGGLAGPSSYNEQFF
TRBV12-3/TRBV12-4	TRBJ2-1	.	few	TGTGCCAGCAGATTTCGGGGGGCCGTTGATGAGCAGTTCTTC	CASRFRGAVDEQFF
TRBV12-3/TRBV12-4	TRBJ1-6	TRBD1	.	TGTGCCAGCAGCATACAGGGGACCAATTCACCCCTCCACTTT	CASSIQGTNSPLHF
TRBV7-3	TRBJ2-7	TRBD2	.	TGTGCCAGCAGCCCAGGGCTAGCGGGGGGGCAGTACTTC	CASSPGLAGGQYF
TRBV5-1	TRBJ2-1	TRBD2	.	TGCGCCAGTAGCACGGGACTAGCGGGGGGGGATAACAATGAGCAGTTCTTC	CASSTGLAGGDNNEQFF
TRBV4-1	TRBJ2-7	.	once	TGCGCCAGCAGCCAAGGGTACGGGTCCTACGAGCAGTACTTC	CASSQGYGSYEQYF
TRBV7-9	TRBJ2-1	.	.	TGTGCCAGCAGCTTAAAGGATTTCTCCTACAATGAGCAGTTCTTC	CASSLKDFSYNEQFF
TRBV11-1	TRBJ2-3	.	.	TGTGCCAGCAGCCCGGACATAGGCGGTGTCACAGATACGCAGTATTTT	CASSPDIGGVTDTQYF
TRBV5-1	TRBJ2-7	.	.	TGCGCCAGCAGCTTGGGTTCCGGGGACGAGCAGTACTTC	CASSLGSGDEQYF
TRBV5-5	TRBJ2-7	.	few	TGTGCCAGCAGCTCCCTTGGACGGGAAACCGAGCAGTACTTC	CASSSLGRETEQYF
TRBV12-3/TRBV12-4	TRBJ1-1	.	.	TGTGCCAGCAAAGTAGGTGTGAGGAACACTGAAGCTTTCTTT	CASKVGVRNTEAFF
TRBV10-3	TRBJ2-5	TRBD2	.	TGTGCCATCAGTGCCATAGCGGGGGCGACCCAGTACTTC	CAISAIAGATQYF
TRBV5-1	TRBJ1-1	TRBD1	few	TGCGCCAGCAGCTTCCAGGGGGAAGGCACTGAAGCTTTCTTT	CASSFQGEGTEAFF
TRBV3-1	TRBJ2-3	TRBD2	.	TGTTCCTCCGGGACTAGCGAAACGAGCACGCAGTATTTT	CSSGTSETSTQYF
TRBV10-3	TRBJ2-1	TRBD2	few	TGTGCCACCGGACGGGGGGGCGGGTCCTACAATGAGCAGTTCTTC	CATGRGGGSYNEQFF
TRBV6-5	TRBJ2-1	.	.	TGTGCCAGCAGCCGGGGGGGACAGGGATTCAATGAGCAGTTCTTC	CASSRGGQGFNEQFF
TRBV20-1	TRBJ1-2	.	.	TGCAGCCGGCTGGACGGCTATGGCTACACCTTC	CSRLDGYGYTF